The rows below give T cell receptor beta chains drawn from one sample of a study of CD4+ T cells in melanoma. Repertoires were generated with immunoSEQ multiplex PCR, while TCRdb's copy carries only in-frame clones and drops some. This table holds around 130,000 clones, about 93% found once. Receptors were obtained from a human donor with melanoma. Each CDR3 is given with its conserved first and last residue. D genes are given only for firm matches. Clone sizes are given selectively: once, few, many, or a class where the clone is expanded.

>TRBJ2-3|NA|TRBV11-2|NA
TGTGCCAGCAGCGCCCGTACGGGAGGGGGCACGCAGTATTTT
CASSARTGGGTQYF
>TRBJ1-5|NA|TRBV19|NA
TGTGCCAGTAGTATCCAGCCGGATCAGCCCCAGCATTTT
CASSIQPDQPQHF
>TRBJ1-2|NA|TRBV19|NA
TGTGCCAGTAGTCGGCCGCGGAATGGCTACACCTTC
CASSRPRNGYTF
>TRBJ2-2|NA|TRBV5-5|NA
TGTGCCAGCAGCTTGGGAAGGGGGAACACCGGGGAGCTGTTTTTT
CASSLGRGNTGELFF
>TRBJ1-1|NA|TRBV19|once
TGTGCCAGTAGTATCCGGGGGGACACTGAAGCTTTCTTT
CASSIRGDTEAFF
>TRBJ1-2|NA|TRBV30|NA
TGTGCCTGGGGGTTATATGGCTACACCTTC
CAWGLYGYTF
>TRBJ1-1|TRBD1|TRBV11-2|few
TGTGCCAGCAGCTCCCACCGACAGGGGGCACCGAACACTGAAGCTTTCTTT
CASSSHRQGAPNTEAFF
>TRBJ2-3|NA|TRBV2|NA
TGTGCCAGCAGTGAAGGGACAGATACGCAGTATTTT
CASSEGTDTQYF
>TRBJ2-2|TRBD2|TRBV5-1|NA
TGCGCCAGCGCCATAGCGGGGAACACCGGGGAGCTGTTTTTT
CASAIAGNTGELFF
>TRBJ2-7|TRBD1|TRBV6-5|NA
TGTGCCAGCAGGAGCACCGGGACAGGGACCTACGAGCAGTACTTC
CASRSTGTGTYEQYF
>TRBJ2-5|NA|TRBV5-4|NA
TGTGCCAGCAGCCCATACCACGGACGGATCCGGGAGACCCAGTACTTC
CASSPYHGRIRETQYF